This T cell receptor beta chain was found in a study of long-term antiretroviral therapy in people with HIV. General study points: Clones that expanded before ART (that is, prior to treatment) dominated the repertoire at all time points. Against controls, HIV repertoires showed narrower ranges of CDR3 length. Subsequent to ART, diversity was augmented yet persisted below that of transplant donor controls.

V lost 4 bases to trimming and J lost 0 bases, with 11 bases between them. Germline V gene lookup returns CDR1 SGHKS and CDR2 YYEKEE (reference sequence). The CDR3 runs to 14 residues. Every specimen provided about 0.95-11 million cryopreserved PBMC before DNA extraction took place. This clone was found a few times. Its antigen is currently unknown. The run of the v3.0 immunoSEQ assay was at survey level. Measured with immunoSEQ multiplex PCR; TCRdb has only the in-frame clones, and not every one. The sample has approximately 35,000 clones, around 78% seen once; the top ten hold 8.2%. This specimen consisted of unsorted PBMCs, obtained 3.1 years after starting antiretroviral therapy. The chain recombines TRBV5-5 with TRBJ2-7, with D unresolved. The clonotype comes from a woman between 45 and 60 years old with HIV. CDR3 nucleotides: TGTGCCAGCAGCGCGTACATTGACTCCTACGAGCAGTACTTC. Amino acids: CASSAYIDSYEQYF.